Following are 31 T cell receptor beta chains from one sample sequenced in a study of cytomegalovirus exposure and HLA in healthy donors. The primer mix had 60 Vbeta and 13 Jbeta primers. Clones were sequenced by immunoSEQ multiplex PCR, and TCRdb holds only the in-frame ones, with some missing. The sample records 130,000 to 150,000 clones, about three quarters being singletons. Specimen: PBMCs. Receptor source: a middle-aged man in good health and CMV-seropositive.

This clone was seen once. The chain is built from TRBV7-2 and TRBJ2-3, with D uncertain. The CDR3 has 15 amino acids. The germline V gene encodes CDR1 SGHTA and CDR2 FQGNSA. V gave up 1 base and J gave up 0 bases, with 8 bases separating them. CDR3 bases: TGTGCCAGCAGCTTAGTGTATTCTAGCACAGATACGCAGTATTTT. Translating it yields CASSLVYSSTDTQYF.

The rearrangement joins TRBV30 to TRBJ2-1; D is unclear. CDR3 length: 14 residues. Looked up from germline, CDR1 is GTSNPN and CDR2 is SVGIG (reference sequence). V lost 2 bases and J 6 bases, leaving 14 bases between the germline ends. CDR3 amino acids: CAWSRTAVRNEQFF. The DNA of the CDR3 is TGTGCCTGGAGTAGAACAGCAGTTCGCAATGAGCAGTTCTTC.

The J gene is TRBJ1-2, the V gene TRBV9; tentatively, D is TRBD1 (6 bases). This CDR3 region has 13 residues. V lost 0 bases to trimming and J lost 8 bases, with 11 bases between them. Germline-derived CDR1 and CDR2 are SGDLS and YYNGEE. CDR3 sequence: CASSVAQGKGYTF. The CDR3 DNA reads TGTGCCAGCAGCGTAGCCCAGGGGAAGGGCTACACCTTC. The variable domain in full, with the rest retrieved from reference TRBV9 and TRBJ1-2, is DSGVTQTPKHLITATGQRVTLRCSPRSGDLSVYWYQQSLDQGLQFLIQYYNGEERAKGNILERFSAQQFPDLHSELNLSSLELGDSALYFCASSVAQGKGYTFGSGTRLTVV.

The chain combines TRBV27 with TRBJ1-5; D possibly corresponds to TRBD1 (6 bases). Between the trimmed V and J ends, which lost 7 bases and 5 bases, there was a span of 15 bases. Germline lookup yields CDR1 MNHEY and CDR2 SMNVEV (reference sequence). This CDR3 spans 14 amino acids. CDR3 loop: CASTIRSGDQPQHF. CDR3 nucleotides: TGTGCCAGCACCATCAGGTCAGGGGATCAGCCCCAGCATTTT.

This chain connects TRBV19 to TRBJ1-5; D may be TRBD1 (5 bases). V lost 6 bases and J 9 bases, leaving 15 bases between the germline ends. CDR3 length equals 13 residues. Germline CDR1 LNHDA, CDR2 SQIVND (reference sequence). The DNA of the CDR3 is TGTGCCAGTAGCAATACAGGCAGCCGGCCCCAGCATTTT. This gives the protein CASSNTGSRPQHF.

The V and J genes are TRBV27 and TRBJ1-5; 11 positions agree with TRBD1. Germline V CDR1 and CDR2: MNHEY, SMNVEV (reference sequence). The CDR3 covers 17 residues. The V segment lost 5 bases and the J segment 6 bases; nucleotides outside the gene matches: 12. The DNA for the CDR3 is TGTGCCAGCAGTCCCAGGACAGGGGGCTTAGTCGGTCAGCCCCAGCATTTT. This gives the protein CASSPRTGGLVGQPQHF.

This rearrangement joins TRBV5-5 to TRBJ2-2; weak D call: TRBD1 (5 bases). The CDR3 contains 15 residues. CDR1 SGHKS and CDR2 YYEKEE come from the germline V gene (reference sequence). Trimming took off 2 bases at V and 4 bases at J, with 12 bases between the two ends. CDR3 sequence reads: CASSFSQGFTGELFF. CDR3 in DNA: TGTGCCAGCAGCTTTTCGCAGGGCTTCACCGGGGAGCTGTTTTTT.

The CDR3 region is CASSPRPHGGTYEQYF. Written as DNA, the CDR3 is TGTGCCAGCAGCCCACGACCCCATGGAGGGACCTACGAGCAGTACTTC. The chain links TRBV9 to TRBJ2-7, with a possible D match to TRBD2 (6 bases). With 4 bases removed from V and 2 bases from J, the gap between germline ends came to 19 bases. In germline, CDR1 is SGDLS, CDR2 YYNGEE. This CDR3 comprises 16 residues.

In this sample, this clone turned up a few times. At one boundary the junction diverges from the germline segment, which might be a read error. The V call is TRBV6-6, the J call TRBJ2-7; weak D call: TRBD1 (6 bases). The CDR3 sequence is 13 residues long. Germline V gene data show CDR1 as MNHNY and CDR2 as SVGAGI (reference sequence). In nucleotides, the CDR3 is TGTGCCAGCAGTTCGCAGGGGACCTACGAGCAGTACTTT. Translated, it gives CASSSQGTYEQYF.

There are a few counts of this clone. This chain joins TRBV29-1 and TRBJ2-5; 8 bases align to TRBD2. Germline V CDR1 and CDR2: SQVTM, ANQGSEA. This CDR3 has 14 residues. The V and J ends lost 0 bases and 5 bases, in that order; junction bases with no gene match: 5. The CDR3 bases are TGCAGCGTTGAAGAGACGGGAGGGCGGGAGACCCAGTACTTC. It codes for CSVEETGGRETQYF. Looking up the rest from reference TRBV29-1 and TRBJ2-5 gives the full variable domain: SAVISQKPSRDICQRGTSLTIQCQVDSQVTMMFWYRQQPGQSLTLIATANQGSEATYESGFVIDKFPISRPNLTFSTLTVSNMSPEDSSIYLCSVEETGGRETQYFGPGTRLLVL.

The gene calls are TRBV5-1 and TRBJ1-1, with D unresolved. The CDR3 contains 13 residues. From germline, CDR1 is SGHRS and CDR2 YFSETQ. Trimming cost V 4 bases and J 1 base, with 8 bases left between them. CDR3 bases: TGCGCCAGCAGCGCAACTCAGAACACTGAAGCTTTCTTT. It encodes CASSATQNTEAFF. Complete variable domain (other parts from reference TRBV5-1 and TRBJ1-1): KAGVTQTPRYLIKTRGQQVTLSCSPISGHRSVSWYQQTPGQGLQFLFEYFSETQRNKGNFPGRFSGRQFSNSRSEMNVSTLELGDSALYLCASSATQNTEAFFGQGTRLTVV.

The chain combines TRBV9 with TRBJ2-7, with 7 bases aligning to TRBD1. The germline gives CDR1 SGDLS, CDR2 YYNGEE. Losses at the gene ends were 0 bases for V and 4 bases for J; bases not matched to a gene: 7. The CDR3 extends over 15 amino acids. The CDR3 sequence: CASSVGFQGEYEQYF. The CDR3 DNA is TGTGCCAGCAGCGTAGGGTTCCAGGGGGAATACGAGCAGTACTTC. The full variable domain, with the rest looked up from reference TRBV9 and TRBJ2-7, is DSGVTQTPKHLITATGQRVTLRCSPRSGDLSVYWYQQSLDQGLQFLIQYYNGEERAKGNILERFSAQQFPDLHSELNLSSLELGDSALYFCASSVGFQGEYEQYFGPGTRLTVT.

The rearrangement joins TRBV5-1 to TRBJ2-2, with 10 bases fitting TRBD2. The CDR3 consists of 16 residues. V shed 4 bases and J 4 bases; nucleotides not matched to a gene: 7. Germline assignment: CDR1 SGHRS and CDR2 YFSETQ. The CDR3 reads CASSALAGVSTGELFF. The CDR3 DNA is TGCGCCAGCAGCGCGCTAGCGGGAGTTAGCACCGGGGAGCTGTTTTTT. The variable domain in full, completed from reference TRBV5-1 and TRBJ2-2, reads KAGVTQTPRYLIKTRGQQVTLSCSPISGHRSVSWYQQTPGQGLQFLFEYFSETQRNKGNFPGRFSGRQFSNSRSEMNVSTLELGDSALYLCASSALAGVSTGELFFGEGSRLTVL.

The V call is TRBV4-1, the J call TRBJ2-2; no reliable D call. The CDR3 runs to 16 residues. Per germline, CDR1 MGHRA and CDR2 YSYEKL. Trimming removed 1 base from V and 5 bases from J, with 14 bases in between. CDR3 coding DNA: TGCGCCAGCAGCCAAGGGCCTAGTCCCGGAACCGGGGAGCTGTTTTTT. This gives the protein CASSQGPSPGTGELFF.

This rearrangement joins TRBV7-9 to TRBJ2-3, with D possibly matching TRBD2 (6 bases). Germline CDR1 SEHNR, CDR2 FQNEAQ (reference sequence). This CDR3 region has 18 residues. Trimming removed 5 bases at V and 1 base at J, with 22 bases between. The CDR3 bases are TGTGCCAGCAGCATCTCTTGGCGGGACCCCATTCGCACAGATACGCAGTATTTT. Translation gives CASSISWRDPIRTDTQYF.

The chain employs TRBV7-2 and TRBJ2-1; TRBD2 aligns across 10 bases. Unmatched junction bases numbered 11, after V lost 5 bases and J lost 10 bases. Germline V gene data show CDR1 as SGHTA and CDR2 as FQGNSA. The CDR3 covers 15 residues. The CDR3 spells CASSLQAAGGGEQFF. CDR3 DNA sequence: TGTGCCAGCAGCCTTCAGGCAGCGGGAGGGGGCGAGCAGTTCTTC.

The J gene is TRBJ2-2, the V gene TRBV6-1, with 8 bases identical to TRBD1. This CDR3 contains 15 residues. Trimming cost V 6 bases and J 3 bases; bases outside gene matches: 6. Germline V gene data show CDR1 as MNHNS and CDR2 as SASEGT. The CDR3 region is CASRDGQGYTGELFF. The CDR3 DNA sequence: TGTGCCAGCAGAGACGGACAGGGCTACACCGGGGAGCTGTTTTTT.

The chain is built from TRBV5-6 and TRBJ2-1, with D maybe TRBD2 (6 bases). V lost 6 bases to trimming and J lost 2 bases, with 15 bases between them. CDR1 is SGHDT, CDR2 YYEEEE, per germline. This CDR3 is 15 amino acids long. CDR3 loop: CASKEGTLAYNEQFF. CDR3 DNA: TGTGCCAGCAAAGAAGGGACTCTAGCCTACAATGAGCAGTTCTTC.

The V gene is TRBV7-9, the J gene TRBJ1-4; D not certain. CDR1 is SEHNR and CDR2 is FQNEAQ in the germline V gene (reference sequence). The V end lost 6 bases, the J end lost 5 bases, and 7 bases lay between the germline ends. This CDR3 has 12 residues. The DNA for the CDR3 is TGTGCCAGCAGACGAGGAAATGAAAAACTGTTTTTT. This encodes CASRRGNEKLFF.

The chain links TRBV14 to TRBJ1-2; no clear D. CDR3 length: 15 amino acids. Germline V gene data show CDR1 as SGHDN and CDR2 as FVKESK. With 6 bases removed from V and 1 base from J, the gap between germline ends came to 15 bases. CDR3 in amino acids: CASRPVGGNNYGYTF. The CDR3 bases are TGTGCCAGCAGACCTGTTGGAGGAAATAACTATGGCTACACCTTC.

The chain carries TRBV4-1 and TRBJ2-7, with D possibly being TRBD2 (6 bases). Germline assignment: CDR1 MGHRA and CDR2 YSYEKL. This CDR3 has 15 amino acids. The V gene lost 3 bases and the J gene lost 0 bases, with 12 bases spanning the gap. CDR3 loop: CASSQGRDSSYEQYF. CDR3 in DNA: TGCGCCAGCAGCCAGGGCCGGGACTCCTCCTACGAGCAGTACTTC.

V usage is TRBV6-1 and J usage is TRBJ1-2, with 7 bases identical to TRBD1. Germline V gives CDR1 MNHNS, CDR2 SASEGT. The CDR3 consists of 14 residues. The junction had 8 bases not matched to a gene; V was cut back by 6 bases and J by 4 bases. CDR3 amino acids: CASRWSGQAYGYTF. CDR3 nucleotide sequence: TGTGCCAGCAGGTGGAGTGGACAGGCCTATGGCTACACCTTC.

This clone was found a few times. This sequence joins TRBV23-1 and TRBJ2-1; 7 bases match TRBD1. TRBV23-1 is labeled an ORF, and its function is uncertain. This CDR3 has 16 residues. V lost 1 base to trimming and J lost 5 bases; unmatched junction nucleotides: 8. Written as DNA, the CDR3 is TGCGCCAGCAGTCAATTCCGGGACAGCAGTAACAATGAGCAGTTCTTC. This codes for CASSQFRDSSNNEQFF.

The CDR3 DNA is TGTGCCAGCAGCTTGTACAACCTAGGGGTCTGGGGTGAGCAGTTCTTC. It yields the protein CASSLYNLGVWGEQFF. The chain uses TRBV5-6 and TRBJ2-1; D might be TRBD1 (5 bases). CDR1 SGHDT and CDR2 YYEEEE come from the germline V gene. Trimming left V 1 base short and J 9 bases short, with 20 bases between. CDR3 length: 16 amino acids.

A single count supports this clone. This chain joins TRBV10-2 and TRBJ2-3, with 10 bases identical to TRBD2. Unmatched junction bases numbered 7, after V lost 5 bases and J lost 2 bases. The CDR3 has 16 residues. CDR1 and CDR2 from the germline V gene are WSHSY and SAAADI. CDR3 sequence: CASSRISGGATDTQYF. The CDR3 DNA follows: TGCGCCAGCAGTCGGATCAGCGGGGGGGCCACAGATACGCAGTATTTT.

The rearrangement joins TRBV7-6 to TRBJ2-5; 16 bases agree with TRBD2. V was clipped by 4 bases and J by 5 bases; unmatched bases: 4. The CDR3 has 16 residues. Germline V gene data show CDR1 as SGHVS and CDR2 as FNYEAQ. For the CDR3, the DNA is TGTGCCAGCAGCTCCGGGACTAGCGGGAGGGTTGAGACCCAGTACTTC. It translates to CASSSGTSGRVETQYF.

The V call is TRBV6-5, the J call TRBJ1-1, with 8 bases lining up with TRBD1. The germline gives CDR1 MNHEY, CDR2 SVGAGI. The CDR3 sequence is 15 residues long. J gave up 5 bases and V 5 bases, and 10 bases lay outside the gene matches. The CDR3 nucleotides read TGTGCCAGCAGTCGACTCCAGGGGGCAGGTACTGAAGCTTTCTTT. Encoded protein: CASSRLQGAGTEAFF.

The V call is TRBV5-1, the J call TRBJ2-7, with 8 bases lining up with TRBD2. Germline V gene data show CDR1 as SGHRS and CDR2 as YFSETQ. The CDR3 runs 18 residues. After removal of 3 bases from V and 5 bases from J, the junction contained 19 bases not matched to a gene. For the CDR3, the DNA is TGCGCCAGCAGCTACTTCGGGGCGGGAGGCACCGGGGGGGACGAGCAGTACTTC. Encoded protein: CASSYFGAGGTGGDEQYF.

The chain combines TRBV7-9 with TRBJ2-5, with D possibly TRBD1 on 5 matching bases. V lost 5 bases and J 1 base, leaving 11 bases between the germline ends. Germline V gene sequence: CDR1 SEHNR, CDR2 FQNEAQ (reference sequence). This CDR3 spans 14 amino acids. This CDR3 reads CASSPRQSQETQYF. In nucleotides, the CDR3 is TGTGCCAGCAGCCCGCGACAGAGCCAAGAGACCCAGTACTTC. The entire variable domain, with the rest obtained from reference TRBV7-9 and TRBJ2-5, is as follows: DTGVSQNPRHKITKRGQNVTFRCDPISEHNRLYWYRQTLGQGPEFLTYFQNEAQLEKSRLLSDRFSAERPKGSFSTLEIQRTEQGDSAMYLCASSPRQSQETQYFGPGTRLLVL.

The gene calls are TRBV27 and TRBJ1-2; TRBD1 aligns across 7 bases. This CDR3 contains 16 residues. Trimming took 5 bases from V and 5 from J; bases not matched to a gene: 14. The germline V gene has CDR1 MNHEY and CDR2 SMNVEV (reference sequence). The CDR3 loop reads CASSTGEGRIVYGYTF. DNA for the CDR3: TGTGCCAGCAGTACAGGGGAAGGACGGATCGTTTATGGCTACACCTTC.

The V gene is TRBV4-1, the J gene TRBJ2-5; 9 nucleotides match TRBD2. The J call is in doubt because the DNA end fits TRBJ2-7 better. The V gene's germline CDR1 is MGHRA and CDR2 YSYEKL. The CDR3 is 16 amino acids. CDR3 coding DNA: TGCGCCAGCAGCCAAGGGGCTAGCGGGACTTCCTACGAGCAGTACTTC. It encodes CASSQGASGTSYEQYF.